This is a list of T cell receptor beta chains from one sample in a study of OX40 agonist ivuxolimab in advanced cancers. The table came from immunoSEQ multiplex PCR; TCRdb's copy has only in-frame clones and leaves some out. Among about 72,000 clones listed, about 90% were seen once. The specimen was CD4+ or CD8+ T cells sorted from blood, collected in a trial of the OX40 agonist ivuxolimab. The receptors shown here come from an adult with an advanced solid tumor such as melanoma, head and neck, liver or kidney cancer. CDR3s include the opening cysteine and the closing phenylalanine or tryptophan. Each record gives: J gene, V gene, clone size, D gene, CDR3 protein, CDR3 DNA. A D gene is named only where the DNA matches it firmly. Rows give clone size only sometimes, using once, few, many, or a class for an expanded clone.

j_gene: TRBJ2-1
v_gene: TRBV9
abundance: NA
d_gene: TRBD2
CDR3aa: CASSRLAGPEENEQFF
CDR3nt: TGTGCCAGCAGCCGTCTAGCGGGCCCCGAAGAAAATGAGCAGTTCTTC

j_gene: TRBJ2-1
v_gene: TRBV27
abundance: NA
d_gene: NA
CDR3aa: CASSLSRDEQFF
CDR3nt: TGTGCCAGCAGTTTATCGAGGGACGAGCAGTTCTTC

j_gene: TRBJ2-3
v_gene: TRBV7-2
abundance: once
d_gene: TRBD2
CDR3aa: CANSRGRASDTQYF
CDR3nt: TGTGCCAACTCCCGGGGGAGGGCGTCGGATACGCAGTATTTT

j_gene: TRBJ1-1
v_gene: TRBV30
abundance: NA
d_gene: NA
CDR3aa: CAWSFLTGTGSKAFF
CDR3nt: TGTGCCTGGAGTTTCCTGACAGGCACAGGTAGCAAAGCTTTCTTT

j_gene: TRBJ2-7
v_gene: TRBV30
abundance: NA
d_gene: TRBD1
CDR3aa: CAWKSGQLSYEQYF
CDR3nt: TGTGCCTGGAAGTCGGGACAGCTCTCCTACGAGCAGTACTTC

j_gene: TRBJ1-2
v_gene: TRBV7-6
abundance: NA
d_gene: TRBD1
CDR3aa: CASSPNGQVAQFYGYTF
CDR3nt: TGTGCCAGCAGCCCCAATGGACAGGTCGCTCAGTTTTATGGCTACACCTTC

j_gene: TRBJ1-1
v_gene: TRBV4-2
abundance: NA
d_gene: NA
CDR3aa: CASSRPGAGYTEAFF
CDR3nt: TGTGCCAGCAGCCGCCCTGGGGCCGGGTACACTGAAGCTTTCTTT

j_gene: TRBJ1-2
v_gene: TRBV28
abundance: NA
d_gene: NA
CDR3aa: CASSQFIAGANYGYTF
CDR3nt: TGTGCCAGCAGTCAGTTTATTGCGGGTGCTAACTATGGCTACACCTTC

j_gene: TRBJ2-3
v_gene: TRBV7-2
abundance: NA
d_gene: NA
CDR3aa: CASSFQGPDTQYF
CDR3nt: TGTGCCAGCAGCTTCCAGGGCCCAGATACGCAGTATTTT

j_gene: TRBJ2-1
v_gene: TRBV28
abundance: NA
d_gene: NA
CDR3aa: CASIKHLAREQFF
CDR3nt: TGTGCCAGCATAAAGCATCTGGCCCGTGAGCAGTTCTTC

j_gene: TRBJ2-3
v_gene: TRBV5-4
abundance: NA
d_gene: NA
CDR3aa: CASTGPDRWNSTDTQYF
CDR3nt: TGTGCCAGCACGGGTCCAGACCGTTGGAATAGCACAGATACGCAGTATTTT

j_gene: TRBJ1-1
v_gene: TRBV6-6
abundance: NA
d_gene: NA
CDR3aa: CASSYERRMNTEAFF
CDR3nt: TGTGCCAGCAGTTATGAAAGGAGAATGAACACTGAAGCTTTCTTT

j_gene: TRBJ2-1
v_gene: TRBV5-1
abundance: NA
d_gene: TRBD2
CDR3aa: CASRPGLAGGREQFF
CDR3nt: TGCGCCAGCAGGCCGGGACTAGCGGGGGGGCGTGAGCAGTTCTTC

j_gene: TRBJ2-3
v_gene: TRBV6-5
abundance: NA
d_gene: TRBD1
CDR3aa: CASSYQGDTDTQYF
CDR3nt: TGTGCCAGCAGTTACCAGGGGGACACAGATACGCAGTATTTT

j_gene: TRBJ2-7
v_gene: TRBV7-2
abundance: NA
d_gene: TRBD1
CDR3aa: CASSQTGITYEQYF
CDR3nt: TGTGCCAGCAGCCAGACAGGGATCACCTACGAGCAGTACTTC

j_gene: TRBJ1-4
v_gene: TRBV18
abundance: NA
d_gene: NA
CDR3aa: CASSPPDPATNEKLFF
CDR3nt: TGTGCCAGCTCACCTCCGGACCCAGCGACTAATGAAAAACTGTTTTTT

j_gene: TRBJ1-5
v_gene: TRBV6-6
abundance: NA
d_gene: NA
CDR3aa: CASSYEGRLSNQPQHF
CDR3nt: TGTGCCAGCAGTTATGAAGGCAGGCTAAGCAATCAGCCCCAGCATTTT

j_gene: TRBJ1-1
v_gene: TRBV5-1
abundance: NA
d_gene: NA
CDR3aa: CASSWGAEGDEAFF
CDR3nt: TGCGCCAGCAGCTGGGGAGCTGAGGGGGATGAAGCTTTCTTT

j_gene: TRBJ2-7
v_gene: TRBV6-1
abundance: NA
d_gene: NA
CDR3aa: CASIWTADSYEQYF
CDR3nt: TGTGCCAGCATTTGGACAGCCGACTCCTACGAGCAGTACTTC

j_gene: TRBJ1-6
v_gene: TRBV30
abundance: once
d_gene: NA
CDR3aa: CAQRLTALSVNSPLHF
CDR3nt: TGTGCCCAACGCCTGACAGCTCTGTCTGTGAATTCACCCCTCCACTTT

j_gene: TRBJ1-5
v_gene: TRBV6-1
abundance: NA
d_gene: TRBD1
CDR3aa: CASSEIGQGVASNQPQHF
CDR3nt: TGTGCCAGCAGTGAAATAGGACAGGGGGTAGCTAGCAATCAGCCCCAGCATTTT

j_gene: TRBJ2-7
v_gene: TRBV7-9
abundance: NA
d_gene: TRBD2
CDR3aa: CASSLLLAGEVEQYF
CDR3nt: TGTGCCAGCAGCTTATTGCTAGCGGGAGAGGTCGAGCAGTACTTC

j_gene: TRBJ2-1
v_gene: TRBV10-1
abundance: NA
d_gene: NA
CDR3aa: CASSELQIDNEQFF
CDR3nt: TGCGCCAGCAGTGAGCTACAGATAGACAATGAGCAGTTCTTC

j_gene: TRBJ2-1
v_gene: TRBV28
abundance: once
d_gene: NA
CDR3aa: CASSLQWRGHNEQFF
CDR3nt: TGTGCCAGCAGTTTACAGTGGCGGGGGCACAATGAGCAGTTCTTC

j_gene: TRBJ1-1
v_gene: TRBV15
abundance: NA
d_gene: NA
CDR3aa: CATSRDANTEAFF
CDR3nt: TGTGCCACCAGCAGAGACGCGAACACTGAAGCTTTCTTT

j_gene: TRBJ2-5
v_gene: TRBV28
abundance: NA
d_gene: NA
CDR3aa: CASLEAVEETQYF
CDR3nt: TGTGCCAGCCTCGAAGCAGTTGAAGAGACCCAGTACTTC

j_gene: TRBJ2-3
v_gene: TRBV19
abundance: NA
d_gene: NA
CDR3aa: CASSITGAPDTQYF
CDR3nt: TGTGCCAGTAGTATTACGGGAGCCCCAGATACGCAGTATTTT

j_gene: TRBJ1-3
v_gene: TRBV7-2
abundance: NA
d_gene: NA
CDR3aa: CASGPPSSGNTIYF
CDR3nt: TGTGCCAGCGGGCCTCCCAGCTCTGGAAACACCATATATTTT

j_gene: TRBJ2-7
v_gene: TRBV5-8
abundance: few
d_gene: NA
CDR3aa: CASAPAGYEQYF
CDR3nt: TGTGCCAGCGCCCCGGCCGGCTACGAGCAGTACTTC

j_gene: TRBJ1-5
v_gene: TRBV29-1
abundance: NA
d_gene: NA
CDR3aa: CSVGGGNQPQHF
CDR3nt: TGCAGCGTTGGAGGGGGCAATCAGCCCCAGCATTTT

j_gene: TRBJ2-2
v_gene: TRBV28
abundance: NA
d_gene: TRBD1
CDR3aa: CASKVLGQGDTGELFF
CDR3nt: TGTGCCAGCAAGGTATTGGGACAGGGTGACACCGGGGAGCTGTTTTTT

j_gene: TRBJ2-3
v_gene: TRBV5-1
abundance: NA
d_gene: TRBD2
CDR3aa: CASSSGTSGTSTVDTQYF
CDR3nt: TGCGCCAGCAGCTCCGGGACTAGCGGGACGAGCACAGTAGATACGCAGTATTTT

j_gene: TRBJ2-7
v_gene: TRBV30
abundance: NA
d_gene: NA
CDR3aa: CAWSRGSSREQYF
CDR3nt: TGTGCCTGGAGTAGGGGATCTTCTCGCGAGCAGTACTTC

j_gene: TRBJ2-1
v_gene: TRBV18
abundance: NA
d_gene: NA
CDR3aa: CASSPLDEQFF
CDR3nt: TGTGCCAGCTCACCACTGGATGAGCAGTTCTTC

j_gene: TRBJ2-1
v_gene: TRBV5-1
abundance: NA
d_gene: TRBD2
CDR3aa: CASSLRTSGGPEQFF
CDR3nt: TGCGCCAGCAGCTTAAGGACTAGCGGGGGCCCCGAGCAGTTCTTC